The T cell receptor beta chain described here comes from a study of control samples from healthy donors and cancer patients. Data came from immunoSEQ multiplex PCR; TCRdb stores just in-frame clones and leaves some out. The data hold about 51,000 clones, with approximately 89% observed a single time. The CDR3 runs 14 residues. Germline V gene lookup returns CDR1 MDHEN and CDR2 SYDVKM. V lost 3 bases, J lost 8 bases, and 9 bases stayed unmatched. The chain is built from TRBV28 and TRBJ1-2; 7 positions agree with TRBD1. What was sequenced was PBMCs. The TCR originated in a man aged 35-49 years with colorectal cancer. CDR3 protein: CASSLKRGPRGYTF. CDR3 DNA sequence: TGTGCCAGCAGTTTGAAAAGGGGGCCGAGGGGCTACACCTTC.